These 31 T cell receptor beta chains share one sample of origin, sequenced in a study of response to subunit inactivated influenza vaccine. TCRdb reprocessed the RT-PCR reads via MiXCR and lists one record per CDR3 protein. The table has 650,000 to 850,000 distinct CDR3 sequences, roughly 14% seen once. Material: PBMCs from blood, obtained approximately 15 days before vaccination. These receptors originate from a man aged 45-65 years who received an inactivated influenza vaccine.

The sample holds many counts of this clonotype. The chain employs TRBV7-9 and TRBJ1-1; D not resolved. The V end was cut by 5 bases, the J end by 1 base, with 11 bases between. Germline V gene data show CDR1 as SEHNR and CDR2 as FQNEAQ (reference sequence). CDR3 length: 14 amino acids. For the CDR3, the DNA is TGTGCCAGCAGCCAGCATGGAGGGAACACTGAAGCTTTCTTT. Encoded protein: CASSQHGGNTEAFF. The complete variable domain, with remaining parts taken from reference TRBV7-9 and TRBJ1-1, reads DTGVSQNPRHKITKRGQNVTFRCDPISEHNRLYWYRQTLGQGPEFLTYFQNEAQLEKSRLLSDRFSAERPKGSFSTLEIQRTEQGDSAMYLCASSQHGGNTEAFFGQGTRLTVV.

This clonotype has more than one count but fewer than ten. V usage is TRBV6-2 or TRBV6-3 and J usage is TRBJ2-1; 8 bases are a match to TRBD1. The junction had 9 bases not matched to a gene; V was cut back by 7 bases and J by 7 bases. The CDR3 runs 14 residues. Germline loops: CDR1 MNHEY, CDR2 SVGEGT. CDR3 sequence: CASTLDRGENEQFF. CDR3 coding DNA: TGTGCCAGCACCCTTGACAGGGGTGAAAATGAGCAGTTCTTC.

The chain uses TRBV7-8 and TRBJ2-1, with D possibly matching TRBD2 (5 bases). The CDR3 extends over 16 amino acids. Germline lookup yields CDR1 SGHVS and CDR2 FQNEAQ. V gave up 1 base and J gave up 2 bases, with 12 bases separating them. DNA of the CDR3: TGTGCCAGCAGCTTAGAGGCGGGTACTACCTACAATGAGCAGTTCTTC. Residues: CASSLEAGTTYNEQFF.

The rearrangement joins TRBV6-2 or TRBV6-3 to TRBJ2-3, with D possibly being TRBD1 (5 bases). Germline V gene lookup returns CDR1 MNHEY and CDR2 SVGEGT. Trimming took off 1 base at V and 4 bases at J, with 12 bases between the two ends. This CDR3 is 15 amino acids long. The CDR3 coding sequence is TGTGCCAGCAGTTACTGGCGGTTAGGGGCAGATACGCAGTATTTT. It is translated as CASSYWRLGADTQYF.

The chain carries TRBV5-1 and TRBJ2-7; the match to TRBD1 covers 9 bases. This CDR3 contains 14 residues. CDR1 is SGHRS and CDR2 is YFSETQ in the germline V gene. V was clipped by 6 bases and J by 4 bases; unmatched bases: 8. The CDR3 DNA is TGCGCCAGCACCGAGACAGGGGGAAGTTACGAGCAGTACTTC. Amino acids: CASTETGGSYEQYF.

The V and J genes are TRBV6-2 or TRBV6-3 and TRBJ2-6; D unresolved. The CDR3 covers 14 residues. V lost 6 bases and J 0 bases, leaving 6 bases between the germline ends. The V gene's germline CDR1 is MNHEY and CDR2 SVGEGT. The CDR3 nucleotides read TGTGCCAGCAGGGCGGTCTCTGGGGCCAACGTCCTGACTTTC. As protein: CASRAVSGANVLTF.

V usage is TRBV15 and J usage is TRBJ2-5, with D tentatively TRBD2 (5 bases). Trimming stripped 0 bases from V and 3 bases from J, with 8 bases between. Germline lookup yields CDR1 LNHNV and CDR2 YYDKDF (reference sequence). This CDR3 contains 14 residues. The CDR3 DNA sequence: TGTGCCACCAGCAGAGATATCGGGGAAGAGACCCAGTACTTC. Amino acids: CATSRDIGEETQYF.

J is TRBJ1-6 and V is TRBV7-2; TRBD1 is a possible D gene (5 bases). This CDR3 is 15 amino acids long. Deletions cut 1 base from V and 8 bases from J, with 12 bases between. CDR1 and CDR2 from the germline V gene are SGHTA and FQGNSA. Here the CDR3 DNA reads TGTGCCAGCAGCTTAGGGGGCAGGGAGGATTCACCCCTCCACTTT. Translated: CASSLGGREDSPLHF.

The CDR3 protein is CSVEAGQEYEQYF. The CDR3 nucleotides read TGCAGCGTTGAAGCAGGACAGGAGTACGAGCAGTACTTC. The rearrangement uses TRBV29-1 and TRBJ2-7; 7 bases are a match to TRBD1. Germline V gives CDR1 SQVTM, CDR2 ANQGSEA. Unmatched junction bases numbered 4, after V lost 1 base and J lost 4 bases. The CDR3 loop spans 13 amino acids.

V and J are TRBV10-3 and TRBJ2-1; unclear D gene. Trimming left V 0 bases short and J 8 bases short, with 8 bases between. The CDR3 is 13 residues long. Germline CDR1 ENHRY, CDR2 SYGVKD. CDR3 nucleotide sequence: TGTGCCATCAGTGAGTCGACGGTCGATGAGCAGTTCTTC. It specifies CAISESTVDEQFF.

This clonotype was found many times. The genes are TRBV5-1 and TRBJ1-1; D remains ambiguous. Germline CDR1 and CDR2: SGHRS and YFSETQ. The V end lost 0 bases, the J end lost 4 bases, and 10 bases lay between the germline ends. This CDR3 spans 14 amino acids. CDR3 amino acids: CASSLGRLSTEAFF. CDR3 nucleotide sequence: TGCGCCAGCAGCTTGGGCCGACTCAGCACTGAAGCTTTCTTT.

The chain is built from TRBV3-1 and TRBJ2-4, with D perhaps assigned TRBD1 or TRBD2 (5 bases each). CDR1 is LGHDT, CDR2 YNNKEL, per germline (reference sequence). The CDR3 length is 14 residues. The germline V and J ends were trimmed by 0 bases and 7 bases, with 10 bases remaining between them. The CDR3 is CASSQETGTNIQYF. In DNA, the CDR3 is TGTGCCAGCAGCCAAGAAACCGGGACGAACATTCAGTACTTC.

The DNA of the CDR3 is TGTGCCAGCAGCCCAATAGCGGGGAGCACAGATACGCAGTATTTT. Translated, it gives CASSPIAGSTDTQYF. V gene TRBV7-3 combines with J gene TRBJ2-3; 8 nucleotides agree with TRBD2. The junction had 4 bases not matched to a gene; V was cut back by 5 bases and J by 0 bases. Germline assignment: CDR1 SGHTA and CDR2 FQGTGA. This CDR3 region has 15 residues.

The V and J genes are TRBV28 and TRBJ2-7, with 8 bases fitting TRBD2. Trimming took 7 bases from V and 2 from J; bases not matched to a gene: 4. In germline, CDR1 is MDHEN, CDR2 SYDVKM. This CDR3 spans 13 amino acids. DNA of the CDR3: TGTGCCAGCAATCCGGGGGGGACCTACGAGCAGTACTTC. Translation gives CASNPGGTYEQYF.

This clonotype was seen only a few times. For the CDR3, the DNA is TGTGCCAGCAGCTTAGATCAGGTAGGCAGGTTCTACGAGCAGTACTTC. It specifies CASSLDQVGRFYEQYF. V and J are TRBV7-9 and TRBJ2-7; D unclear. Trimming took off 1 base at V and 3 bases at J, with 16 bases between the two ends. Per germline, CDR1 SEHNR and CDR2 FQNEAQ (reference sequence). CDR3 length: 16 amino acids.

This chain links TRBV9 with TRBJ2-7; the match to TRBD2 covers 13 bases. V lost 3 bases and J lost 11; bases outside the gene matches: 5. Germline V gives CDR1 SGDLS, CDR2 YYNGEE. This CDR3 has 13 residues. The CDR3 region is CASSGGTSGKEYF. The CDR3 region has the DNA TGTGCCAGCAGCGGCGGGACTAGCGGGAAGGAGTACTTC.

This clonotype was found once. V is TRBV12-3 or TRBV12-4 and J is TRBJ2-7; a possible D gene is TRBD2 (6 bases). This CDR3 has 14 amino acids. The ends were cut back, 5 bases at V and 2 bases at J, with 13 bases in the middle. The CDR3: CASSVRGMTYEQYF. CDR3 coding DNA: TGTGCCAGCAGTGTCCGGGGGATGACCTACGAGCAGTACTTC.

This clonotype appeared many times. The rearrangement uses TRBV18 and TRBJ1-1; D call uncertain. Trimming stripped 2 bases from V and 3 bases from J, with 7 bases between. This CDR3 is built from 13 residues. The germline gives CDR1 KGHSH, CDR2 LQKENI. In DNA, the CDR3 is TGTGCCAGCTCACCAAGGGCAGACACTGAAGCTTTCTTT. It encodes CASSPRADTEAFF.

This clonotype came up many times. The chain couples TRBV6-2 or TRBV6-3 to TRBJ2-4, with TRBD1 matching over 7 bases. This CDR3 is 19 amino acids long. Germline assignment: CDR1 MNHEY and CDR2 SVGEGT. V dropped 3 bases and J dropped 3; count of bases not matched to a gene: 17. CDR3 sequence (DNA): TGTGCCAGCAGTTATCCTATAAGCCTTGACAGGGACGGCAAAAACATTCAGTACTTC. Amino acid sequence: CASSYPISLDRDGKNIQYF.

The chain recombines TRBV11-2 with TRBJ2-5; 9 bases fit TRBD2. The CDR3 spans 18 residues. After removal of 5 bases from V and 0 bases from J, the junction contained 13 bases not matched to a gene. Germline V gene sequence: CDR1 SGHAT, CDR2 FQNNGV. The CDR3 spells CASSPHRLGLAYQETQYF. CDR3 in DNA: TGTGCCAGCAGCCCACATAGGTTAGGACTAGCGTACCAAGAGACCCAGTACTTC.

The V and J genes are TRBV24-1 and TRBJ2-3, with D perhaps assigned TRBD1 or TRBD2 (5 bases each). This CDR3 is 16 amino acids long. Per germline, CDR1 KGHDR and CDR2 SFDVKD. The germline V and J ends were trimmed by 3 bases and 0 bases, with 12 bases remaining between them. The CDR3: CATSDPGTSSTDTQYF. The CDR3 region has the DNA TGTGCCACCAGTGATCCCGGGACGTCTAGCACAGATACGCAGTATTTT.

The gene calls are TRBV10-3 and TRBJ1-2; a weak D match, TRBD1 (5 bases). V lost 4 bases and J 4 bases, leaving 19 bases between the germline ends. Looked up from germline, CDR1 is ENHRY and CDR2 is SYGVKD. This CDR3 has 16 amino acids. Written as DNA, the CDR3 is TGTGCCATCAGTGTTGATGGGCAGGGCCTTATCTATGGCTACACCTTC. Encoded protein: CAISVDGQGLIYGYTF.

There are a few counts of this clonotype. The chain has TRBV12-3 or TRBV12-4 and TRBJ1-5, with 7 nucleotides matching TRBD1. The CDR3 is 14 residues long. V lost 6 bases and J lost 5; bases outside the gene matches: 7. The DNA of the CDR3 is TGTGCCAGCAGACAGACAGGGTCGGATCAGCCCCAGCATTTT. Its translation: CASRQTGSDQPQHF.

This chain connects TRBV12-3 or TRBV12-4 to TRBJ1-5, with 7 bases identical to TRBD1. The CDR3 totals 14 residues. The trim removed 2 bases at V and 6 bases at J, leaving 4 bases unmatched. This chain's CDR3 is CASSLRSGGQPQHF. The CDR3 nucleotides are TGTGCCAGCAGTTTACGGTCAGGGGGTCAGCCCCAGCATTTT.

This clonotype was detected only a few times. The chain joins TRBV20-1 to TRBJ2-3; TRBD2 matches at 15 bases. The germline V gene has CDR1 DFQATT and CDR2 SNEGSKA (reference sequence). CDR3 size: 15 residues. Losses at the gene ends were 6 bases for V and 4 bases for J; bases not matched to a gene: 5. The CDR3 DNA is TGCAGTGCCGGACTAGCGGGGGGGCTCGCAGATACGCAGTATTTT. This encodes CSAGLAGGLADTQYF.

This clonotype was detected a few times. This chain uses TRBV10-3 with TRBJ2-2; D gene ambiguous. CDR1 and CDR2 (germline): ENHRY, SYGVKD. Deletions cut 4 bases from V and 5 bases from J, with 5 bases between. CDR3 length equals 12 residues. The CDR3 spells CAISGSTGELFF. CDR3 nucleotide sequence: TGTGCCATCAGTGGGTCTACCGGGGAGCTGTTTTTT.

CDR3 region: CASSQDHGVPYSGNTIYF. The CDR3 DNA sequence: TGCGCCAGCAGCCAAGATCATGGGGTGCCCTACTCTGGAAACACCATATATTTT. This rearrangement joins TRBV4-3 to TRBJ1-3, with unresolved D. The CDR3 is 18 residues long. The V gene lost 0 bases and the J gene lost 0 bases, with 15 bases spanning the gap. Germline lookup yields CDR1 LGHNA and CDR2 YSLEER.

The J gene is TRBJ2-1, the V gene TRBV3-1, with D hard to call. The germline V gene has CDR1 LGHDT and CDR2 YNNKEL (reference sequence). The CDR3 is made up of 14 amino acids. Between the trimmed V and J ends, which lost 5 bases and 6 bases, there was a span of 14 bases. The CDR3 DNA sequence: TGTGCCAGCAGCTCGACCGCTACAACCAATGAGCAGTTCTTC. Translation gives CASSSTATTNEQFF.

The V gene is TRBV18, the J gene TRBJ2-3; TRBD1 matches at 8 bases. The junction had 12 bases not matched to a gene; V was cut back by 6 bases and J by 10 bases. Germline lookup yields CDR1 KGHSH and CDR2 LQKENI. The CDR3 is 14 residues long. The chain's CDR3 is CASSPGTGLVPQYF. The CDR3 DNA reads as TGTGCCAGCTCTCCCGGGACAGGCCTTGTCCCGCAGTATTTT.

This clonotype showed up just a few times. The CDR3 nucleotides are TGTGCCAGCATATGGAGGGTAGGCACAACCAACAATTATGGCTACACCTTC. This codes for CASIWRVGTTNNYGYTF. The chain recombines TRBV6-1 with TRBJ1-2; D not certain. The length of the CDR3 is 17 residues. Germline CDR1 reads MNHNS; CDR2 reads SASEGT. Trimming stripped 7 bases from V and 5 bases from J, with 26 bases between.

This sequence joins TRBV4-3 and TRBJ2-1; D may correspond to TRBD1 or TRBD2 (5 bases each). V dropped 0 bases and J dropped 6 bases, with 15 bases sitting between them. CDR3 length: 16 amino acids. Germline V gives CDR1 LGHNA, CDR2 YSLEER. The CDR3 sequence: CASSQEVRGVRNEQFF. For the CDR3, the DNA is TGCGCCAGCAGCCAAGAAGTTCGGGGCGTACGCAATGAGCAGTTCTTC.